This T cell receptor beta chain was profiled in a study of cytomegalovirus exposure and HLA in healthy donors. Study as a whole: Some 85 million unique TCRs from HLA-typed donors were held in an early data release. Study observations and caveats: The authors enumerated around 150 TCR beta chains as linked to cytomegalovirus. A link between a missense DCLRE1C variant and TCR beta V- and J-gene trimming emerged from a later analysis. Both high specificity and high sensitivity reportedly marked the classifier's diagnosis of cytomegalovirus status.

Points on this clone: Its specificity is not known.

The PCR ran on 60 Vbeta and 13 Jbeta primers. Sequenced by immunoSEQ multiplex PCR; TCRdb stores in-frame clones only, minus some. The table lists 150,000 to 200,000 clones, approximately 85% of them singletons. Specimen: PBMCs. The sequence was obtained from a girl aged 10-17 years in good health and CMV-seropositive.

CDR3 region: CASSQGGGREKLFF. CDR3 nucleotide sequence: TGTGCCAGCAGCCAAGGGGGGGGGCGGGAAAAACTGTTTTTT. V and J are TRBV4-2 and TRBJ1-4; D possibly corresponds to TRBD1 (6 bases). Germline CDR1 LGHNA, CDR2 YNFKEQ. The CDR3 covers 14 residues. Trimming shortened V by 1 base and J by 8 bases, and 11 bases separated the two germline ends.